The 6 T cell receptor beta chains reported below all come from one sample, sequenced in a study of chemoradiotherapy in HPV16-positive cancers. Profiled with immunoSEQ multiplex PCR; TCRdb holds only in-frame clones, not every one. Of a few thousand clones listed, approximately 84% are singletons. The starting material was tumor tissue, obtained from a patient who underwent chemoradiotherapy. These receptors originate from a human donor with HPV-associated anogenital cancer.

This chain connects TRBV5-1 to TRBJ2-1; TRBD2 matches 16 bases. Germline CDR1 and CDR2: SGHRS and YFSETQ. CDR3 size: 16 residues. The trim removed 3 bases at V and 5 bases at J, leaving 2 bases unmatched. This CDR3 reads CASSWGLAGGNNEQFF. The CDR3 DNA reads TGCGCCAGCAGCTGGGGACTAGCGGGAGGGAACAATGAGCAGTTCTTC. Filled out from reference TRBV5-1 and TRBJ2-1, the complete variable domain reads KAGVTQTPRYLIKTRGQQVTLSCSPISGHRSVSWYQQTPGQGLQFLFEYFSETQRNKGNFPGRFSGRQFSNSRSEMNVSTLELGDSALYLCASSWGLAGGNNEQFFGPGTRLTVL.

The V call is TRBV28, the J call TRBJ1-5; D unresolved. The CDR3 runs to 13 residues. Per the germline V gene, CDR1 is MDHEN and CDR2 is SYDVKM. Trimming cost V 2 bases and J 0 bases, with 2 bases left between them. The CDR3, as DNA: TGTGCCAGCAGTTTAGTTAGCAATCAGCCCCAGCATTTT. As protein: CASSLVSNQPQHF.

This chain connects TRBV30 to TRBJ1-5; 7 bases map to TRBD1. Germline V gene sequence: CDR1 GTSNPN, CDR2 SVGIG (reference sequence). The CDR3 loop spans 16 amino acids. Germline trimming cut 3 bases from V and 2 bases from J; bases unmatched to any gene: 10. The CDR3 region has the DNA TGTGCCTGGAGCAGGGGGTTGGGGAACGGCAATCAGCCCCAGCATTTT. Its translation: CAWSRGLGNGNQPQHF.

This chain links TRBV5-4 with TRBJ1-1, with TRBD1 identical over 9 bases. CDR3 length: 16 amino acids. The V and J ends lost 4 bases and 0 bases, in that order; junction bases with no gene match: 7. Germline V lookup: CDR1 SGHNT, CDR2 YYREEE (reference sequence). The DNA of the CDR3 is TGTGCCAGCAGCGGCCCCGGGACAGGGATGAACACTGAAGCTTTCTTT. As protein: CASSGPGTGMNTEAFF.

V gene TRBV28 combines with J gene TRBJ1-5; D gene ambiguous. CDR1 and CDR2 from the germline V gene are MDHEN and SYDVKM. The CDR3 contains 11 residues. V was shortened by 5 bases and J by 3 bases, with 2 bases between the two germline ends. The DNA for the CDR3 is TGTGCCAGCAGTCACAATCAGCCCCAGCATTTT. Protein: CASSHNQPQHF.

This chain joins TRBV9 and TRBJ2-5, with 9 bases lining up with TRBD1. The CDR3 length is 14 residues. The V segment lost 4 bases and the J segment 5 bases; nucleotides outside the gene matches: 6. The germline gives CDR1 SGDLS, CDR2 YYNGEE. This CDR3 reads CASSLGQGWETQYF. The CDR3 nucleotides are TGTGCCAGCAGCCTGGGACAGGGATGGGAGACCCAGTACTTC. The full variable domain, with the rest looked up from reference TRBV9 and TRBJ2-5, is DSGVTQTPKHLITATGQRVTLRCSPRSGDLSVYWYQQSLDQGLQFLIQYYNGEERAKGNILERFSAQQFPDLHSELNLSSLELGDSALYFCASSLGQGWETQYFGPGTRLLVL.